This is a list of T cell receptor beta chains from one sample in a study of blood T cell repertoires in COVID-19. Here immunoSEQ multiplex PCR was the method, and the copy in TCRdb shows in-frame clones only, minus some. Here the sample spans roughly 200,000 clones, roughly 78% being singletons. What was sequenced was peripheral blood. The receptors derive from a man aged 70 or older with active or convalescent COVID-19. The CDR3 runs from the conserved cysteine through the conserved F or W. The order of the fields is J gene, D gene, clone size, V gene, CDR3 DNA, CDR3 protein. The D gene is left open where the match is weak. Not every row has a clone size; where given, it reads once, few, many or a size class.

TRBJ2-7,TRBD1,few,TRBV29-1,TGCAGCGTACAGACAGGGGACGAGCAGTACTTC,CSVQTGDEQYF
TRBJ1-5,TRBD1,.,TRBV3-1/TRBV3-2,TGTGCCAGCAGCTCGAGTGGGACAGGGGATCTGCCCCAGCATTTT,CASSSSGTGDLPQHF
TRBJ2-7,.,once,TRBV30,TGTGCCTGGAACCGTAGTCCGATTAGCTCCTACGAGCAGTACTTC,CAWNRSPISSYEQYF
TRBJ2-2,.,.,TRBV29-1,TGCAGCGCCTGGGACACCCGAGACACCGGGGAGCTGTTTTTT,CSAWDTRDTGELFF
TRBJ2-7,.,.,TRBV5-1,TGCGCCAGCAGCTTTTCCAGGTCTTCCTACGAGCAGTACTTC,CASSFSRSSYEQYF
TRBJ1-5,.,.,TRBV18,TGTGCCAGCTCCCGAGTTGGGGCAGGGGCGCCTCAGCCCCAGCATTTT,CASSRVGAGAPQPQHF
TRBJ1-2,TRBD1,.,TRBV6-5,TGTGCCAGCAGTTCCCTCGGACAGGGTAACTCTGGCTACACCTTC,CASSSLGQGNSGYTF
TRBJ1-2,.,.,TRBV29-1,TGCAGCGTTGAGCAGGGCGTGGACTATGGCTACACCTTC,CSVEQGVDYGYTF
TRBJ2-1,.,.,TRBV7-9,TGTGCCAGCAGCAGAGGGACGGGAGCCGGGCATGAGCAGTTCTTC,CASSRGTGAGHEQFF
TRBJ1-2,.,.,TRBV12-3/TRBV12-4,TGTGCCAGCAGTTTGCAGGACAGCTATGGCTACACCTTC,CASSLQDSYGYTF
TRBJ1-2,.,.,TRBV5-8,TGTGCCAGCGGCCGAACGAGTAGCGGCTATGGCTACACCTTC,CASGRTSSGYGYTF
TRBJ1-1,.,few,TRBV27,TGTGCCAGCAGTCCCTATAGAAGTTTGCAGAACACTGAAGCTTTCTTT,CASSPYRSLQNTEAFF
TRBJ1-5,.,few,TRBV29-1,TGCAGCGTCCAGGGGATTGGGCCCCAGCATTTT,CSVQGIGPQHF
TRBJ1-4,.,.,TRBV11-2,TGTGCCAGCAGCTTAGAGGGGGAGGGGTGGGCGTTTAATGAAAAACTGTTTTTT,CASSLEGEGWAFNEKLFF
TRBJ1-6,TRBD1,once,TRBV10-3,TGTGCCATCAGTATTACAGGGGGCCCTTCACCCCTCCACTTT,CAISITGGPSPLHF
TRBJ1-5,.,.,TRBV7-2,TGTGCCAGCAGCCCACAGGGTAATAGCAATCAGCCCCAGCATTTT,CASSPQGNSNQPQHF
TRBJ2-7,.,.,TRBV6-5,TGTGCCAGCACCTTCGTAAGAGACGAGCAGTACTTC,CASTFVRDEQYF
TRBJ1-2,.,.,TRBV9,TGTGCCAGCAGCGGTGGGTCTGGGGCGGAGTATGGCTACACCTTC,CASSGGSGAEYGYTF
TRBJ2-1,TRBD2,.,TRBV7-2,TGTGCCAGCAGGGGGGGGAGGGGAGACTACAATGAGCAGTTCTTC,CASRGGRGDYNEQFF
TRBJ1-1,TRBD1,.,TRBV9,TGTGCCAGCAGCGGCAGGGGGCAAGGCACTGAAGCTTTCTTT,CASSGRGQGTEAFF
TRBJ1-1,.,.,TRBV19,TGTGCCAGTAGTATAGGGACATTTAACACTGAAGCTTTCTTT,CASSIGTFNTEAFF
TRBJ2-6,.,.,TRBV11-2,TGTGCCAGCAGCTTATCTACCACCGGGGCCAACGTCCTGACTTTC,CASSLSTTGANVLTF
TRBJ2-1,TRBD2,.,TRBV5-4,TGTGCCAGCAGCACTACTAGCGCTTCCTACAATGAGCAGTTCTTC,CASSTTSASYNEQFF
TRBJ2-7,.,.,TRBV6-2/TRBV6-3,TGTGCCAGCAGTTATCAGGAACTTGAGCAGTACTTC,CASSYQELEQYF
TRBJ1-4,.,.,TRBV11-2,TGTGCCAGCAGCTTTTCCCCGGGGATGCCAAAACTGTTTTTT,CASSFSPGMPKLFF
TRBJ1-5,TRBD1,.,TRBV2,TGTGCCAGCAGAGCCGGGACAGTCAACAATCAGCCCCAGCATTTT,CASRAGTVNNQPQHF
TRBJ2-7,.,.,TRBV5-4,TGTGCCAGCAGCTTGGGAGTTGACAGCAGTTCCTACGAGCAGTACTTC,CASSLGVDSSSYEQYF
TRBJ2-3,TRBD2,once,TRBV7-9,TGTGCCAGCAGCCCTCGGGGACTAGAGGGAAATACGCAGTATTTT,CASSPRGLEGNTQYF
TRBJ1-4,.,.,TRBV4-2,TGTGCCAGCAGCCAAGATTTTAGCGGGGCTGCGGAAAATGAAAAACTGTTTTTT,CASSQDFSGAAENEKLFF
TRBJ2-1,TRBD1,once,TRBV5-5,TGTGCCAGCAGCTTCGGACAGGGAGTGGACAATGAGCAGTTCTTC,CASSFGQGVDNEQFF
TRBJ2-1,TRBD1,.,TRBV7-9,TGTGCCAGCAGCTTCGGACAGGGGTACAATGAGCAGTTCTTC,CASSFGQGYNEQFF
TRBJ2-5,.,.,TRBV3-1/TRBV3-2,TGTGCCAGCAGCTTACCAGGGGCCCCAGAGACCCAGTACTTC,CASSLPGAPETQYF
TRBJ1-4,.,.,TRBV18,TGTGCCAGCTCACCAAGGACAGCAACTAATGAAAAACTGTTTTTT,CASSPRTATNEKLFF
TRBJ1-2,.,.,TRBV11-2,TGTGCCAGCAGCTTAAGTCGGGTGACCGGGGGCTACACCTTC,CASSLSRVTGGYTF
TRBJ1-2,.,.,TRBV6-6,TGTGCCAGCAGCCCCCAACAGGGAACCTATGGCTACACCTTC,CASSPQQGTYGYTF
TRBJ2-1,TRBD2,few,TRBV7-6,TGTGCCAGCAGCTTAGCGCCCTTCGGCGGAGCGGGAGGGTACCATGAGCAGTTCTTC,CASSLAPFGGAGGYHEQFF
TRBJ2-4,TRBD1,.,TRBV28,TGTGCCAGCGGTTCCTCAGGGGGAACGAACATTCAGTACTTC,CASGSSGGTNIQYF
TRBJ1-1,.,.,TRBV27,TGTGCCAGCAGCCCGTACAGGAACACTGAAGCTTTCTTT,CASSPYRNTEAFF
TRBJ1-2,.,.,TRBV7-9,TGTGCCAGCAGCTCCGCCGGGGGGGCCGCATATCACTATGGCTACACCTTC,CASSSAGGAAYHYGYTF
TRBJ2-5,TRBD2,once,TRBV7-9,TGTGCCAGCAGCTTAGCGGCTAGCGGGAAATCGGGGTCCCAGTACTTC,CASSLAASGKSGSQYF
TRBJ2-2,.,once,TRBV6-4,TGTGCCAGCAGTGCGGACAGGAACACCGGGGAGCTGTTTTTT,CASSADRNTGELFF
TRBJ2-7,.,.,TRBV9,TGTGCCAGCAGCGTAGATGGCAGTAACTACGAGCAGTACTTC,CASSVDGSNYEQYF
TRBJ1-1,.,.,TRBV7-3,TGTGCCAGCAGCTTATACATGAACACTGAAGCTTTCTTT,CASSLYMNTEAFF
TRBJ1-1,.,few,TRBV10-3,TGTGCCATCACCCTAGGATCGTCAGGGGTGGACACTGAAGCTTTCTTT,CAITLGSSGVDTEAFF
TRBJ2-7,TRBD2,.,TRBV3-1/TRBV3-2,TGTGCCAGCAGCCAAGATCTCCACGGACTAGCGGGAAGTCGGGAGCAGTACTTC,CASSQDLHGLAGSREQYF
TRBJ2-7,TRBD2,.,TRBV30,TGTGCCTCCCGGACTAGCGGGGGAAGCTCCTACGAGCAGTACTTC,CASRTSGGSSYEQYF
TRBJ1-4,TRBD1,.,TRBV6-6,TGTGCCAGCAGAAACCGACAGGGGTACAATGAAAAACTGTTTTTT,CASRNRQGYNEKLFF
TRBJ1-1,.,many,TRBV6-2/TRBV6-3,TGTGCCAGCAGTTATCTCAGGGGTAGTGAAGCTTTCTTT,CASSYLRGSEAFF
TRBJ1-2,.,few,TRBV19,TGTGCCAGTAGCAGGGACTCAAAAATGGCCTATGGCTACACCTTC,CASSRDSKMAYGYTF
TRBJ2-2,.,.,TRBV27,TGTGCCAGCAAACCGGGCAGGGGACGGGCCGGGGAGCTGTTTTTT,CASKPGRGRAGELFF
TRBJ2-1,TRBD2,.,TRBV5-1,TGCGCCAGCAGCCCAAGACTAGCGGGAGGCAATGAGCAGTTCTTC,CASSPRLAGGNEQFF
TRBJ2-5,TRBD2,.,TRBV6-1,TGTGCCAGCAGTGAAGACATGAGGGGACTAGCGGGATCGGAGACCCAGTACTTC,CASSEDMRGLAGSETQYF
TRBJ1-1,.,.,TRBV5-3,TGTGCCAGAAGCTTATCGAGGGCTGAAGCTTTCTTT,CARSLSRAEAFF
TRBJ1-1,.,.,TRBV7-2,TGTGCCAGCAGCCAGAACATGAACACTGAAGCTTTCTTT,CASSQNMNTEAFF
TRBJ2-7,.,.,TRBV4-1,TGCGCCAGCAGCCACCCCGACAGTACCTCCTACGAGCAGTACTTC,CASSHPDSTSYEQYF
TRBJ2-3,TRBD2,.,TRBV29-1,TGCAGCGTTGCTGTCGGCGGGAGGAGCACAGATACGCAGTATTTT,CSVAVGGRSTDTQYF